This T cell receptor beta chain came from a study of immune heterogeneity within non-small cell lung tumors. The wider study: Of the tumors, 4 were squamous cell, 10 non-squamous, and 1 not otherwise specified. Overall study results and limits: Local T-cell clonality tracked local tumor mutational burden; the correlation was moderate but significant (R 0.3 to 0.35). Recurring identical dominant CDR3 beta clonotypes were observed across tumor sites within a patient, together with site-unique high-frequency clones. Individual patients mostly differed in their high-frequency T-cell receptor beta clonotypes.

The authors used around 640 ng of bulk tumor genomic DNA per sample as template. Surgery yielded several widely spaced biopsies per primary tumor. Patients with untreated, newly diagnosed non-small cell lung cancer underwent curative surgery. By frequency in the sample, this clonotype is medium-sized. The antigen remains undetermined. The CDR3 consists of 16 residues. J gave up 1 base and V 4 bases, and 8 bases lay outside the gene matches. Germline V gene lookup returns CDR1 LNHDA and CDR2 SQIVND (reference sequence). Using 32 V and 13 J primers, multiplex PCR amplified TCR beta CDR3. TCRdb re-derived calls from the multiplex PCR reads in MiXCR, one entry per CDR3 protein. Of around 5,200 distinct CDR3 sequences listed, 20% to 25% are singletons.

The sequenced material came from lung tumor tissue. The chain combines TRBV19 with TRBJ1-2, with TRBD1 matching over 8 bases. The TCR was taken from an older woman with non-small cell lung cancer. The CDR3 sequence: CASSNQGANNNYGYTF. Written as DNA, the CDR3 is TGTGCCAGTAGTAACCAGGGGGCCAATAATAACTATGGCTACACCTTC.